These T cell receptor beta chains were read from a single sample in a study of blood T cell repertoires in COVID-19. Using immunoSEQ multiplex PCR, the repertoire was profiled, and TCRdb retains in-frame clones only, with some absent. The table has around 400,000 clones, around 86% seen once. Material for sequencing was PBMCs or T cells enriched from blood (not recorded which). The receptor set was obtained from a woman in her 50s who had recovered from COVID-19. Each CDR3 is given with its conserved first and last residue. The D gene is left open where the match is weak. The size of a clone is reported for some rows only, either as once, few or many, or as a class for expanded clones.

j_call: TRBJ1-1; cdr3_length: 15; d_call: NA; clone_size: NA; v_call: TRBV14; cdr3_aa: CASSQGYEGVVEAFF; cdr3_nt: TGTGCCAGCAGCCAAGGGTATGAAGGGGTGGTTGAAGCTTTCTTT
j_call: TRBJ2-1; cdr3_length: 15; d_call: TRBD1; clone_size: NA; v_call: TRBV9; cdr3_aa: CASSVGPGGLDEQFF; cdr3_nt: TGTGCCAGCAGCGTAGGTCCAGGGGGCTTAGATGAGCAGTTCTTC
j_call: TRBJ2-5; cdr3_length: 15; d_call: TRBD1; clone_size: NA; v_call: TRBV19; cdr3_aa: CASSIQGAKGETQYF; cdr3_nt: TGTGCCAGTAGTATACAGGGGGCGAAGGGAGAGACCCAGTACTTC
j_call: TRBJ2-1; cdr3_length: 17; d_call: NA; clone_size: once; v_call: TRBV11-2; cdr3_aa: CASSLGPAMIAYNEQFF; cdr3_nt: TGTGCCAGCAGCTTAGGCCCAGCGATGATTGCCTACAATGAGCAGTTCTTC
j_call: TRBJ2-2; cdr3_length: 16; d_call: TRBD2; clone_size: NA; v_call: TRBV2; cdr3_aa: CASRALAGGLAGELFF; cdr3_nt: TGTGCCAGCCGCGCCTTAGCGGGGGGGCTGGCCGGGGAGCTGTTTTTT
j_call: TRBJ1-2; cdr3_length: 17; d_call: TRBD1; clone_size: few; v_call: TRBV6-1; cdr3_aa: CASSEALRGQAGYGYTF; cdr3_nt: TGTGCCAGCAGTGAAGCCCTGAGGGGACAGGCGGGGTATGGCTACACCTTC
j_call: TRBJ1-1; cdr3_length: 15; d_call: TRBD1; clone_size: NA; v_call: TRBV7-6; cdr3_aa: CASSSGQGVRTEAFF; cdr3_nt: TGTGCCAGCAGCTCGGGACAGGGGGTTCGGACTGAAGCTTTCTTT
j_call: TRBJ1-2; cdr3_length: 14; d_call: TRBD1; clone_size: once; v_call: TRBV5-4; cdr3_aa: CASNSLEGGDGYTF; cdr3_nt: TGTGCCAGCAACTCCCTGGAAGGGGGCGATGGCTACACCTTC
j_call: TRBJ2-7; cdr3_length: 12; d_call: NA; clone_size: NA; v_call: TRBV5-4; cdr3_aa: CASSDGDYEQYF; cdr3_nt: TGTGCCAGCAGCGACGGGGACTACGAGCAGTACTTC
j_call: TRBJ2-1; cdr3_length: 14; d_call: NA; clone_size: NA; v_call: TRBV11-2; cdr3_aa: CASSPGWEYNEQFF; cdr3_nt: TGTGCCAGCAGCCCAGGGTGGGAATACAATGAGCAGTTCTTC
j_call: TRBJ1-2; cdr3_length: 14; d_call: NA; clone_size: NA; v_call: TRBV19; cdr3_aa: CASSRGDANYGYTF; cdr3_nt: TGTGCCAGTAGTAGAGGTGACGCTAACTATGGCTACACCTTC
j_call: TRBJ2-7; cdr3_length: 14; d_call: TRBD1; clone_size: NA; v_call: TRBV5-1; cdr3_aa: CASSRTGGVNEQYF; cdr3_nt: TGCGCCAGCAGCAGGACAGGGGGAGTGAACGAGCAGTACTTC
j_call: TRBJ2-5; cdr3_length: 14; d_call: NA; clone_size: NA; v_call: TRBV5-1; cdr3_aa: CASSQGILQETQYF; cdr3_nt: TGCGCCAGCAGCCAGGGAATACTCCAAGAGACCCAGTACTTC
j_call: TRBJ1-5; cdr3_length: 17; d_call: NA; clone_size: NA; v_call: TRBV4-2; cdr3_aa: CASSQIPGRIADQPQHF; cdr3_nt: TGTGCCAGCAGCCAAATCCCCGGCAGGATCGCTGATCAGCCCCAGCATTTT
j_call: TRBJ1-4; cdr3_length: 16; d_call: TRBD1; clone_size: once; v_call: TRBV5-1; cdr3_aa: CASSLGVATGNEKLFF; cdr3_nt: TGCGCCAGCAGCTTGGGGGTTGCGACAGGGAATGAAAAACTGTTTTTT
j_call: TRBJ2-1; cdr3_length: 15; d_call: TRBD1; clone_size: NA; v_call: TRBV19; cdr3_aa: CASQIGTGKGNEQFF; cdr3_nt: TGTGCCAGCCAAATAGGGACAGGGAAAGGCAATGAGCAGTTCTTC
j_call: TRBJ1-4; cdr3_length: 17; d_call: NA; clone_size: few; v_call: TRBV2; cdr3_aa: CASSVVNRQSTNEKLFF; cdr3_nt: TGTGCCAGCAGTGTGGTGAACAGGCAATCAACTAATGAAAAACTGTTTTTT
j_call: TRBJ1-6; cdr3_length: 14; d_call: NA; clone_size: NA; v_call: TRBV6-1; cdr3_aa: CASSDGTRASPLHF; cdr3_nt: TGTGCCAGCAGTGACGGGACTAGGGCTTCACCCCTCCACTTT
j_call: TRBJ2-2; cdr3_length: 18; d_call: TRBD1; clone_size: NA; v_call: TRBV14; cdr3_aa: CASSRLGTGDGVAGELFF; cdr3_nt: TGTGCCAGCAGCCGACTCGGGACAGGGGATGGTGTAGCCGGGGAGCTGTTTTTT
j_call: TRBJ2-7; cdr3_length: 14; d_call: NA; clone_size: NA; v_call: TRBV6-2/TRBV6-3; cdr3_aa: CASSATVSSYEQYF; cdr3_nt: TGTGCCAGCAGCGCAACAGTGAGCTCCTACGAGCAGTACTTC
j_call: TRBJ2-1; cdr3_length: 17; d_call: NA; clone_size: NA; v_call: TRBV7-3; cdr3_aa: CASSLRRGRTPSNEQFF; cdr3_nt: TGTGCCAGCAGCTTACGCAGGGGACGCACTCCGAGCAATGAGCAGTTCTTC
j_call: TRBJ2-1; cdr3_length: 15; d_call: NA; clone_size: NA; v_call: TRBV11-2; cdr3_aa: CASSLGGGGFNEQFF; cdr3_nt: TGTGCCAGCAGCTTAGGGGGAGGGGGTTTCAATGAGCAGTTCTTC
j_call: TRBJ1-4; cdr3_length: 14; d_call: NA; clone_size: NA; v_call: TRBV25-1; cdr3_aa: CASSEGREEEKLFF; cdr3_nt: TGTGCCAGCAGTGAGGGCAGGGAGGAGGAAAAACTGTTTTTT
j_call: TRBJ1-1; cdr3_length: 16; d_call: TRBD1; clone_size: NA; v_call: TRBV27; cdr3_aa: CASSSPRDRGLIEAFF; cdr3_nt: TGTGCCAGCAGTTCCCCCCGGGACAGGGGGCTAATTGAAGCTTTCTTT
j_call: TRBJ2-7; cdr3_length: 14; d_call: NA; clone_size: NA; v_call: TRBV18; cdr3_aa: CASSPGGFSYEQYF; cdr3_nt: TGTGCCAGCTCACCCGGGGGATTTTCCTACGAGCAGTACTTC
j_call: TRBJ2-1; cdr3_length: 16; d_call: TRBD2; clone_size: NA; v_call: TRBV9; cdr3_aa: CASSVLPGLAGGEQFF; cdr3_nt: TGTGCCAGCAGCGTTTTACCGGGACTAGCGGGAGGTGAGCAGTTCTTC
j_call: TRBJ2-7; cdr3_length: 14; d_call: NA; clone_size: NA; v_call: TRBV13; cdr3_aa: CASSYTNQIYEQYF; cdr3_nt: TGTGCCAGCAGCTACACAAATCAGATTTACGAGCAGTACTTC
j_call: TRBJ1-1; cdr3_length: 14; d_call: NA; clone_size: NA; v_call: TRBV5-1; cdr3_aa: CASSRSVGNTEAFF; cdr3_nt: TGCGCCAGCAGCCGAAGCGTGGGGAACACTGAAGCTTTCTTT
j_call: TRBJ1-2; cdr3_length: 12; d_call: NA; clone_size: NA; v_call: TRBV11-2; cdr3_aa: CASSPSHYGYTF; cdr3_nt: TGTGCCAGCAGCCCCTCCCACTATGGCTACACCTTC
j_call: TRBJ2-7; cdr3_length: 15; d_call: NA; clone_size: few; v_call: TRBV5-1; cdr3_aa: CASSRGGGPADEQYF; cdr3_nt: TGCGCCAGCAGTAGGGGGGGAGGTCCCGCGGACGAGCAGTACTTC
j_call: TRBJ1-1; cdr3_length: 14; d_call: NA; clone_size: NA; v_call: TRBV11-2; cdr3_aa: CASSSREPVTEAFF; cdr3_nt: TGTGCCAGCAGCTCCAGGGAACCTGTCACTGAAGCTTTCTTT
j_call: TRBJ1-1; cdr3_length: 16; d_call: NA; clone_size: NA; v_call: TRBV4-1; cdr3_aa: CASSQDQGGVGTEAFF; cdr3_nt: TGCGCCAGCAGCCAAGACCAAGGCGGGGTGGGCACTGAAGCTTTCTTT
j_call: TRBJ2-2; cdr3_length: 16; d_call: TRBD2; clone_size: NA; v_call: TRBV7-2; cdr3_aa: CASSGSGGRNTGELFF; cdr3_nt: TGTGCCAGCTCGGGCTCGGGGGGACGGAACACCGGGGAGCTGTTTTTT
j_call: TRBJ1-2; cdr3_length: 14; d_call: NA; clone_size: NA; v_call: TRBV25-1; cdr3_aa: CASSAAGDLYGYTF; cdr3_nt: TGTGCCAGCAGCGCGGCGGGAGACCTCTATGGCTACACCTTC
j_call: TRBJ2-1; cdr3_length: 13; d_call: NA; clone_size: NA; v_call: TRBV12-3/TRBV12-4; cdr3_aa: CASSFGRGDEQFF; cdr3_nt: TGTGCCAGCAGTTTCGGAAGAGGCGATGAGCAGTTCTTC
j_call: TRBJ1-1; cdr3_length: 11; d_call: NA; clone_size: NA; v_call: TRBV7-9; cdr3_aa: CASSLGWQAFF; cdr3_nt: TGTGCCAGCAGCTTAGGGTGGCAAGCTTTCTTT
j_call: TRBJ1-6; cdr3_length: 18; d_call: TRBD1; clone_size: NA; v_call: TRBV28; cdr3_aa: CASSLGSRGPSYNSPLHF; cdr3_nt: TGTGCCAGCAGTTTAGGGTCCAGGGGGCCCTCCTATAATTCACCCCTCCACTTT
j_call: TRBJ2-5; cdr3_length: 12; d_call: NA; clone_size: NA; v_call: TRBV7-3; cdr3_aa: CASSETTGTQYF; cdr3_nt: TGTGCCAGCAGCGAAACCACAGGGACCCAGTACTTC
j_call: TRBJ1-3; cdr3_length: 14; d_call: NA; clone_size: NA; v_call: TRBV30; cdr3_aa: CAWSVGGQGNTIYF; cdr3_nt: TGTGCCTGGAGTGTAGGAGGGCAAGGAAACACCATATATTTT
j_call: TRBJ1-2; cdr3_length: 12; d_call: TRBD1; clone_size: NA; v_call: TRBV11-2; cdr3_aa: CASSQGAPGYTF; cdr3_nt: TGTGCCAGCAGCCAGGGGGCGCCTGGCTACACCTTC
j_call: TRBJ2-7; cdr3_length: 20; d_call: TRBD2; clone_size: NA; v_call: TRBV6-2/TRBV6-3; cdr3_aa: CASSYPQGGRLAGGLYEQYF; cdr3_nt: TGTGCCAGCAGTTACCCCCAGGGGGGGAGACTAGCGGGGGGACTCTACGAGCAGTACTTC
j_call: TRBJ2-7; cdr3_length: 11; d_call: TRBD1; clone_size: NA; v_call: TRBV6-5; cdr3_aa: CASSTTGGQYF; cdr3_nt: TGTGCCAGCAGTACGACAGGGGGGCAGTACTTC
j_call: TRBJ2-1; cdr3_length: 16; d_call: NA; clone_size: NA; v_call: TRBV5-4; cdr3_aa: CASSSPLGGPYNEQFF; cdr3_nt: TGTGCCAGCAGCTCCCCCCTAGGAGGCCCCTACAATGAGCAGTTCTTC
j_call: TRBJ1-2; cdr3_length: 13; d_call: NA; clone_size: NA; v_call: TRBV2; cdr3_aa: CASSVGGNYGYTF; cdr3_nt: TGTGCCAGCAGTGTCGGGGGGAACTATGGCTACACCTTC
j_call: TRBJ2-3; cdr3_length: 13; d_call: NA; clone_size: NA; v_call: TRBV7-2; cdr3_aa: CASSLVGAGTQYF; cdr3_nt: TGTGCCAGCAGCTTAGTTGGGGCCGGTACGCAGTATTTT
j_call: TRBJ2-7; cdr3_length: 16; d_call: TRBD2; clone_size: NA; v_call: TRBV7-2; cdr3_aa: CASSLRAGGPWSEQYF; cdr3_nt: TGTGCCAGCAGCTTAAGAGCGGGAGGGCCCTGGAGCGAGCAGTACTTC
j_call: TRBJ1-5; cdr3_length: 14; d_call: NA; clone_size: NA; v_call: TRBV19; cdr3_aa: CASSTEGHNQPQHF; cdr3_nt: TGTGCCAGTAGTACAGAGGGACACAATCAGCCCCAGCATTTT
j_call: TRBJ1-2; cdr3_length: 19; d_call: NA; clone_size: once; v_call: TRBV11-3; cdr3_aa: CASSLSGSRDLLRGQHYTF; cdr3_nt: TGTGCCAGCAGCTTATCGGGATCCAGGGACTTGCTACGAGGGCAGCACTACACCTTC
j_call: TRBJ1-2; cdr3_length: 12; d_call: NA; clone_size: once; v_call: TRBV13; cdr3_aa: CASSLARYGYTF; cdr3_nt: TGTGCCAGCAGCTTAGCCAGATATGGCTACACCTTC
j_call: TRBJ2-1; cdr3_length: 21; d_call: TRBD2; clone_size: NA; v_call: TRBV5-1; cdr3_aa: CASSPPGSGRAAGSQSNEQFF; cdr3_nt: TGCGCCAGCAGCCCCCCAGGGAGCGGGAGGGCCGCGGGGAGTCAATCCAATGAGCAGTTCTTC
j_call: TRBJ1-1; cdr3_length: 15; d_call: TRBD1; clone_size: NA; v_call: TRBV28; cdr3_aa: CASSLDGQGYTEAFF; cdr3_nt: TGTGCCAGCAGTTTGGATGGACAGGGGTACACTGAAGCTTTCTTT
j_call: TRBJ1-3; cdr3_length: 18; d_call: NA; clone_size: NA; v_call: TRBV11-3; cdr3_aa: CASSLVVGRGSSGNTIYF; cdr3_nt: TGTGCCAGCAGCTTAGTTGTCGGCAGAGGTTCTTCTGGAAACACCATATATTTT
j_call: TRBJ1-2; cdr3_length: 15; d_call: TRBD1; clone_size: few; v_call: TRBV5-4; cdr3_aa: CASRLPGQGNYGYTF; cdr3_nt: TGTGCCAGCAGACTACCGGGACAGGGTAACTATGGCTACACCTTC
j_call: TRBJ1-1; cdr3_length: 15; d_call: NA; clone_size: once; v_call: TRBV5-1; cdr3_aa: CASSSRGRTNTEAFF; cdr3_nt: TGCGCCAGCAGCTCCAGGGGCCGGACTAACACTGAAGCTTTCTTT
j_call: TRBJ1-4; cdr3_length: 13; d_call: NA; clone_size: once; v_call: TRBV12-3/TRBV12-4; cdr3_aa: CASSWGGDEKLFF; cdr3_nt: TGTGCCAGCAGTTGGGGGGGCGACGAAAAACTGTTTTTT
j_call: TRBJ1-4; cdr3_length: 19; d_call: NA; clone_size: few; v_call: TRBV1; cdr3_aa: CTSSQPGHTSLATNEKLFF; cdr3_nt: TGCACCAGCAGCCAACCGGGACACACGTCATTAGCAACTAATGAAAAACTGTTTTTT
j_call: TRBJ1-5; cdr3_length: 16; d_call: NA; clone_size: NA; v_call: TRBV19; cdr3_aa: CASSVSGTYSNQPQHF; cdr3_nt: TGTGCCAGTAGCGTGAGCGGGACTTATAGCAATCAGCCCCAGCATTTT
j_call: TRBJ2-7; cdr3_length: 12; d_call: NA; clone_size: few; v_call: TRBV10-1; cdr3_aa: CASSEPPREQYF; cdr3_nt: TGCGCCAGCAGTGAGCCCCCGAGGGAGCAGTACTTC
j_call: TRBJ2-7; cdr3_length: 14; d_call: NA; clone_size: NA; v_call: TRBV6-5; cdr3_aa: CASSPTSSGYEQYF; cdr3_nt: TGTGCCAGCAGTCCTACTAGCTCCGGCTACGAGCAGTACTTC